Sequencing of this T cell receptor beta chain was carried out in a study of blood T cell repertoires in COVID-19. Turning to the study itself: The study counted Cohort 3 donors as recovered given two negative PCRs, clearance, or symptom resolution.

In the original analysis: The authors estimated nucleated cell counts from reference gene primer amplification. Using immunoSEQ multiplex PCR, the repertoire was profiled, and TCRdb retains in-frame clones only, with some absent. V, J and clone size were drawn from that table, and D and trimming were deduced from the DNA. The profile shows roughly 230,000 clones, around 86% of them singletons. The CDR3 covers 12 residues. From germline, CDR1 is KGHSH and CDR2 LQKENI. The V end lost 6 bases, the J end lost 4 bases, and 10 bases lay between the germline ends. This receptor was identified in a man aged 25-45 years in a cohort exposed to, infected with or recovered from COVID-19 (not recorded which). This rearrangement joins TRBV18 to TRBJ2-7; D unresolved. Sequencing was performed on PBMCs or T cells enriched from blood (not recorded which). The CDR3 region is CASSPKRYEQYF. CDR3 DNA sequence: TGTGCCAGCTCCCCTAAGCGTTACGAGCAGTACTTC.